This T cell receptor (beta chain) emerged from a study of CD8+CD57+ T cells in acquired aplastic anemia. Study-level information: Sorted CD4+ and CD8+ cells yielded DNA averaging about 2.9 ug.

Genomic DNA constituted the template upon which TCR beta VDJ and CDR3 profiling was performed. Using its own MiXCR run on the reads, TCRdb lists one record per CDR3 protein. The top ten hold 3.5% to 4.5% of the sample, which has approximately 380,000 distinct CDR3 sequences, 65% to 80% seen once. Study-wide points: A significant difference in CD8+ Simpson's diversity between patients and controls was not found. There were 25 to 35 CD8+ CDR3 sequences that occurred in both patients and controls.

Germline CDR1 and CDR2: LNHDA and SQIVND (reference sequence). V was clipped by 9 bases and J by 2 bases, with 20 bases between them. The length of the CDR3 is 16 residues. As to this clonotype: Its antigen is unidentified.

The sequenced sample consisted of sorted CD4+, CD8+, or CD8+CD57+ T cells (not recorded which) from PBMCs. This chain connects TRBV19 to TRBJ2-1, with D unclear. This TCR was sampled from a human donor in good health, serving as a control. CDR3: CASSPPETQPYNEQFF. In nucleotides, the CDR3 is TGTGCCAGCAGCCCGCCAGAGACTCAGCCCTACAATGAGCAGTTCTTC.